This TCR beta chain was identified in a study of OX40 agonist ivuxolimab in advanced cancers. This clone was counted once. The antigen is not known. This CDR3 spans 18 amino acids. The germline gives CDR1 SNHLY, CDR2 FYNNEI. Trimming took 8 bases from V and 6 from J, leaving 30 bases between them. Broader study findings: At 0.1-3.0 mg/kg, partial responders had clonal expansion among the lowest observed.

Profiled with immunoSEQ multiplex PCR; TCRdb holds only in-frame clones, not every one. This sample has roughly 70,000 clones, with around 86% found just once. The source material was CD4+ or CD8+ T cells sorted from blood, sampled in a trial of the OX40 agonist ivuxolimab. This chain connects TRBV2 to TRBJ2-3; D might be TRBD1 (6 bases). This receptor was obtained from an adult with an advanced solid tumor such as melanoma, head and neck, liver or kidney cancer. The CDR3 DNA sequence: TGTGCCAGCGAGTTCCAAAAGTCCGGGCAGGGGAAATACGATACGCAGTATTTT. Translation gives CASEFQKSGQGKYDTQYF.